This T cell receptor (beta chain) was found in a study of blood T cell repertoires in COVID-19. This CDR3 has 15 residues. V was clipped by 3 bases and J by 5 bases; unmatched bases: 10. CDR1 MNHNS and CDR2 SASEGT come from the germline V gene. Some clones are missing from TCRdb's copy, which holds only in-frame ones; the method was immunoSEQ multiplex PCR. The table records more than 200,000 clones, about 90% of them present only once. This clonotype originated in a man aged 25 to 45 with COVID-19, enrolled during active disease. This chain connects TRBV6-1 to TRBJ2-7; 7 bases line up with TRBD1. The specimen was peripheral blood. The CDR3 spells CASSESHRGSDEQYF. CDR3 DNA sequence: TGTGCCAGCAGTGAGAGTCACAGGGGAAGCGACGAGCAGTACTTC.